The T cell receptor (beta chain) under discussion was sequenced for a study of T-cell reconstitution after alpha-beta-depleted transplantation in children. The study, taken as a whole, reports: Newly made T cells mostly supplied T-cell counts and diversity one year after transplant. Reportedly, alpha-beta T cells present about two months post-transplant originated from several hundred expanded clones of graft origin. Surviving recipient T cells and thymic progenitors accounted for the high day-60 TCRbeta diversity observed in some patients.

From germline, CDR1 is GTSNPN and CDR2 SVGIG (reference sequence). This CDR3 is 13 amino acids long. Molecular barcoding with unique molecular identifiers was used for the TCRbeta library. TCRdb reprocessed the PCR reads with MiXCR, giving one entry per CDR3 protein. Of hundreds of thousands of distinct CDR3 sequences listed, under 15% are singletons. As regards this clonotype: Its antigen is not known. The junction departs from the called germline gene at one end, perhaps through a read error.

The rearrangement uses TRBV30 and TRBJ2-2; the D gene is possibly TRBD1 (6 bases). The sequence derives from a girl aged 2 to 9 with congenital amegakaryocytic thrombocytopenia, due to receive a stem cell transplant. The specimen was PBMCs, collected before TCRalphabeta/CD19-depleted stem cell transplant. DNA of the CDR3: TGTGCCTGGAGTGTCAGGGGCACCGGGGAGCTGCTTTTT. This sequence encodes CAWSVRGTGELLF.